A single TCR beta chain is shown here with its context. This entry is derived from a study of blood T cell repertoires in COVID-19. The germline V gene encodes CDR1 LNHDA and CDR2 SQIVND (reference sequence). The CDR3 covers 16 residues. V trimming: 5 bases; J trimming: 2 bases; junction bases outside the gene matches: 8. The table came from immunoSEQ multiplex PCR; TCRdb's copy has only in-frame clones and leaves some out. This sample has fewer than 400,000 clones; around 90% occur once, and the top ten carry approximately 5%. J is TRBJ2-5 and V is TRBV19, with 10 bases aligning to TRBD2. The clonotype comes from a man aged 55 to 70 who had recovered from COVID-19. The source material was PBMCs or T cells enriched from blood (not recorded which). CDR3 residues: CASSLAGDVVQETQYF. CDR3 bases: TGTGCCAGTAGTCTAGCGGGAGATGTGGTTCAAGAGACCCAGTACTTC.